These 21 T cell receptor beta chains were sequenced from one sample in a study of immune evolution from preneoplasia to lung adenocarcinoma. Profiling relied on immunoSEQ multiplex PCR, and the TCRdb table lists in-frame clones only, not all of them. The repertoire includes 2,500 to 3,500 clones, 83% of them detected once, and approximately 8.5% sits in the top ten. Sequencing was carried out using FFPE adjacent normal lung tissue. These receptors came from a person aged 65 to 85 with lung adenocarcinoma.

This CDR3 reads CSAKTGETQYF. CDR3 nucleotide sequence: TGCAGTGCCAAGACAGGGGAGACCCAGTACTTC. The chain has TRBV20-1 and TRBJ2-5; TRBD1 aligns across 7 bases. Germline lookup yields CDR1 DFQATT and CDR2 SNEGSKA (reference sequence). The CDR3 length is 11 residues. The J segment lost 5 bases and the V segment lost 6 bases, leaving 3 bases of the junction unmatched.

This chain links TRBV6-5 with TRBJ2-7, with D unresolved. Trimming pared 6 bases from V and 2 bases from J, leaving 5 bases between. There are 11 residues in the CDR3. Germline CDR1 MNHEY, CDR2 SVGAGI. The CDR3 sequence: CASSSTYEQYF. Written as DNA, the CDR3 is TGTGCCAGCAGCTCAACCTACGAGCAGTACTTC.

This clone was picked up one time. J is TRBJ2-2 and V is TRBV19; 7 bases agree with TRBD2. The CDR3 consists of 15 residues. Trimming removed 10 bases from V and 4 bases from J; junction bases left unmatched: 12. Germline V gives CDR1 LNHDA, CDR2 SQIVND (reference sequence). CDR3 sequence (DNA): TGTGCCACCAGAGGACTAGAGAAGGGCACCGGGGAGCTGTTTTTT. Amino acids: CATRGLEKGTGELFF.

The V gene is TRBV9, the J gene TRBJ2-3; D tentatively reads TRBD1 or TRBD2 (5 bases each). V shed 1 base and J shed 2 bases, with 11 bases lying between them. Germline loops: CDR1 SGDLS, CDR2 YYNGEE. This CDR3 has 15 amino acids. CDR3 nucleotides: TGTGCCAGCAGCGTAATCGGGGCTACCACAGATACGCAGTATTTT. Its protein product is CASSVIGATTDTQYF. Filled out from reference TRBV9 and TRBJ2-3, the complete variable domain reads DSGVTQTPKHLITATGQRVTLRCSPRSGDLSVYWYQQSLDQGLQFLIQYYNGEERAKGNILERFSAQQFPDLHSELNLSSLELGDSALYFCASSVIGATTDTQYFGPGTRLTVL.

The chain recombines TRBV5-8 with TRBJ1-1; D is ambiguous. CDR3 length: 13 amino acids. Germline V CDR1 and CDR2: SGHTS, YDEGEE. Trimming removed 10 bases at V and 5 bases at J, with 18 bases between. As DNA, the CDR3 is TGTGCCGCCGTGAGAAGGGTTGAAACTGAAGCTTTCTTT. Its translation: CAAVRRVETEAFF.

The DNA for the CDR3 is TGTGCCAGCAGCCAACACCAGGGACCCTCCGTGCCCCAGCATTTT. Encoded protein: CASSQHQGPSVPQHF. This chain links TRBV7-8 with TRBJ1-5, with D possibly being TRBD1 (5 bases). The CDR3 is 15 residues long. The ends were cut back, 5 bases at V and 9 bases at J, with 20 bases in the middle. Germline values: CDR1 SGHVS, CDR2 FQNEAQ.

This chain links TRBV2 with TRBJ2-1; 9 positions agree with TRBD2. The CDR3 runs to 16 residues. CDR1 is SNHLY, CDR2 FYNNEI, per germline. The CDR3 here is CSQNGGASGAYNEQFF. The CDR3 coding sequence is TGTTCACAAAATGGGGGGGCTAGCGGGGCCTACAATGAGCAGTTCTTC.

The genes are TRBV4-1 and TRBJ1-1, with 7 bases identical to TRBD1. Germline values: CDR1 MGHRA, CDR2 YSYEKL. There are 12 residues in the CDR3. The trim removed 4 bases at V and 7 bases at J, leaving 3 bases unmatched. CDR3 loop: CASSPTGFEAFF. CDR3 coding DNA: TGCGCCAGCAGCCCGACAGGGTTTGAAGCTTTCTTT.

The chain recombines TRBV6-6 with TRBJ1-1, with 11 bases aligning to TRBD1. J gave up 4 bases and V 6 bases, and 7 bases lay outside the gene matches. CDR3 length: 15 amino acids. CDR1 is MNHNY and CDR2 is SVGAGI in the germline V gene (reference sequence). The CDR3 DNA sequence: TGTGCCAGCAGACCACCCGGGACAGGGGGCACTGAAGCTTTCTTT. Protein product: CASRPPGTGGTEAFF.

The genes are TRBV11-2 and TRBJ2-7, with unresolved D. The V end lost 4 bases, the J end lost 3 bases, and 7 bases lay between the germline ends. CDR1 and CDR2 from the germline V gene are SGHAT and FQNNGV. The CDR3 sequence is 12 residues long. CDR3 nucleotide sequence: TGTGCCAGCAGCTCCGACAACTACGAGCAGTACTTC. Its translation: CASSSDNYEQYF.

The chain couples TRBV9 to TRBJ2-1; TRBD1 matches 11 bases. CDR1 and CDR2 (germline): SGDLS, YYNGEE. The V gene end was trimmed by 4 bases and the J gene end by 6 bases; junction bases not matched to a gene: 9. The CDR3 runs 16 residues. The CDR3 nucleotides read TGTGCCAGCAGCCCGGCCCCCGGGACAGGGGGCAATGAGCAGTTCTTC. Its translation: CASSPAPGTGGNEQFF.

The chain carries TRBV18 and TRBJ1-5; 7 nucleotides agree with TRBD1. CDR1 is KGHSH and CDR2 is LQKENI in the germline V gene. V trimming: 5 bases; J trimming: 4 bases; junction bases outside the gene matches: 2. The CDR3 has 13 amino acids. For the CDR3, the DNA is TGTGCCAGCTCATCGGACAGGAATCAGCCCCAGCATTTT. Amino acids: CASSSDRNQPQHF.

The chain is built from TRBV19 and TRBJ1-2; tentatively, D is TRBD1 (6 bases). Germline lookup yields CDR1 LNHDA and CDR2 SQIVND (reference sequence). The CDR3 runs 14 residues. Between the trimmed V and J ends, which lost 4 bases and 3 bases, there was a span of 12 bases. This CDR3 reads CASSTGDRYYGYTF. In DNA form, the CDR3 reads TGTGCCAGTAGTACTGGAGACAGGTACTATGGCTACACCTTC.

V and J are TRBV2 and TRBJ1-4, with D uncertain. Trimming left V 7 bases short and J 4 bases short, with 13 bases between. The germline V gene encodes CDR1 SNHLY and CDR2 FYNNEI. This CDR3 region has 14 residues. The CDR3 spells CASKIPIYNEKLFF. Here the CDR3 DNA reads TGTGCCAGCAAAATTCCGATATATAATGAAAAACTGTTTTTT. The variable domain in full, with the rest retrieved from reference TRBV2 and TRBJ1-4, is EPEVTQTPSHQVTQMGQEVILRCVPISNHLYFYWYRQILGQKVEFLVSFYNNEISEKSEIFDDQFSVERPDGSNFTLKIRSTKLEDSAMYFCASKIPIYNEKLFFGSGTQLSVL.

The chain employs TRBV25-1 and TRBJ1-5; D is undetermined. The germline V gene has CDR1 MGHDK and CDR2 SYGVNS. The CDR3 contains 13 residues. The germline V and J ends were trimmed by 4 bases and 3 bases, with 7 bases remaining between them. CDR3 residues: CASSGYDNQPQHF. The CDR3 nucleotides are TGTGCCAGCAGTGGGTATGACAATCAGCCCCAGCATTTT.

This chain connects TRBV28 to TRBJ2-1; TRBD2 aligns across 7 bases. CDR3 size: 15 residues. Germline assignment: CDR1 MDHEN and CDR2 SYDVKM. V gave up 5 bases and J gave up 4 bases; unmatched junction bases: 8. CDR3 sequence: CASSTRKRGYNEQFF. As DNA, the CDR3 is TGTGCCAGCAGTACCAGGAAGCGGGGATACAATGAGCAGTTCTTC.

The rearrangement links TRBV2 to TRBJ1-5; perhaps TRBD1 as D (5 bases). Between the trimmed V and J ends, which lost 7 bases and 0 bases, there was a span of 13 bases. The germline V gene encodes CDR1 SNHLY and CDR2 FYNNEI. The CDR3 has 15 amino acids. The CDR3 reads CASTADITSNQPQHF. For the CDR3, the DNA is TGTGCCAGCACCGCGGACATCACTAGCAATCAGCCCCAGCATTTT.

The gene calls are TRBV2 and TRBJ2-7; the match to TRBD1 covers 10 bases. This CDR3 region has 12 residues. V lost 6 bases and J lost 7; bases outside the gene matches: 3. Germline V CDR1 and CDR2: SNHLY, FYNNEI. The chain's CDR3 is CASRTGGWEQYF. CDR3 bases: TGTGCCAGCAGGACAGGGGGCTGGGAGCAGTACTTC. Based on the CDR3 plus reference TRBV2 and TRBJ2-7, the full variable domain is EPEVTQTPSHQVTQMGQEVILRCVPISNHLYFYWYRQILGQKVEFLVSFYNNEISEKSEIFDDQFSVERPDGSNFTLKIRSTKLEDSAMYFCASRTGGWEQYFGPGTRLTVT.

The chain carries TRBV4-1 and TRBJ2-7; D may be TRBD1 or TRBD2 (7 bases each). V lost 4 bases and J lost 1, with 17 bases in between. This CDR3 is built from 16 residues. Germline V CDR1 and CDR2: MGHRA, YSYEKL. CDR3 bases: TGCGCCAGCAGCCGCGAGGGGGCGGGAGCTTCCTACGAGCAGTACTTC. Translation: CASSREGAGASYEQYF.

This clone was picked up a small number of times. V and J are TRBV6-1 and TRBJ1-5; maybe TRBD1 (5 bases). V was clipped by 4 bases and J by 0 bases, with 10 bases between them. The CDR3 is 15 amino acids. The germline V gene encodes CDR1 MNHNS and CDR2 SASEGT. CDR3 nucleotides: TGTGCCAGCAGTGTGGGACTTAATAGCAATCAGCCCCAGCATTTT. It translates to CASSVGLNSNQPQHF.

The J gene is TRBJ2-4, the V gene TRBV7-8; tentatively, D is TRBD2 (5 bases). The CDR3 loop spans 12 amino acids. V was pared by 5 bases and J by 9 bases, with 11 bases between. Germline lookup yields CDR1 SGHVS and CDR2 FQNEAQ. The CDR3 DNA reads as TGTGCCAGCAGCGCCGGAGGTGGCATTCAGTACTTC. Translated: CASSAGGGIQYF.